This TCR beta chain was sequenced in a study of identical twins. General study findings and limits: Analyses of zero insertions could be partly confounded by invariant MAIT and iNKT cells.

Everyone who donated was a healthy Caucasian. MiXCR, run by TCRdb on the 5' RACE reads, gives a single entry per CDR3 protein. The table has about 530,000 distinct CDR3 sequences, approximately 16% seen once. To note about this clonotype: The antigen remains undetermined.

CDR3 length: 14 residues. V lost 5 bases and J 2 bases, leaving 12 bases between the germline ends. These same data were also listed under a study on yellow fever vaccine responses in identical twins. That work contributes: Reported findings indicate that twins' vaccine T cell responses seemed partially convergent, partially personalized.

This chain links TRBV12-3 or TRBV12-4 with TRBJ1-1; D is possibly TRBD1 (5 bases). Source material: CD4+ T cells sorted from blood. The receptor comes from a woman under 30 in good health. DNA of the CDR3: TGTGCCAGCAGTGGATTCACAGGTAACACTGAAGCTTTCTTT. Protein sequence: CASSGFTGNTEAFF.